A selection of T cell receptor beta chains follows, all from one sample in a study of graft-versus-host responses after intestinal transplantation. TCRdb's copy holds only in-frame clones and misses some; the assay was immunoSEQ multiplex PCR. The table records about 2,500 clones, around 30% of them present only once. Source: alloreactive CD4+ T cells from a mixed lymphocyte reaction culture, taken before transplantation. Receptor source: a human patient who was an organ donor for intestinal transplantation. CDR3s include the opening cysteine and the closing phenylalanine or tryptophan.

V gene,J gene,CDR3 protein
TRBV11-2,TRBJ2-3,CASSSPRGSLTQYF
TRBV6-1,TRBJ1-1,CATCREWSTEAFF
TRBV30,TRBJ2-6,CAWSGGGSPARSGANVLTF
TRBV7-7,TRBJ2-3,CASSLDRVADTQYF
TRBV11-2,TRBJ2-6,CASSLGGPRSSGANVLTF
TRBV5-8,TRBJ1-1,CASSQGAKNTEAFF
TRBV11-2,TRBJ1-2,CASSLDRHSFYTF
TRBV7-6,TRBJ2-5,CASSPRAEETQYF
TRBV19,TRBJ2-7,CATTGTGSYEQYF
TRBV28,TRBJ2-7,CASRSSYEQYF
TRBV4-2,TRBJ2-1,CASRTSGRAYNEQFF
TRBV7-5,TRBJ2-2,CASSSREAGELFF
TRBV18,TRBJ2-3,CASSPQGGSTDTQYF
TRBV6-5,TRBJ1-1,CASSYPTGFFEAFF
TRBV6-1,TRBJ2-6,CASTHSGANVLTF
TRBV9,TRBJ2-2,CASSVADRPNTGELFF
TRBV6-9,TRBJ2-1,CASSYQRESHEQFF
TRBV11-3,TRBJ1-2,CASSSTGYNYGYTF
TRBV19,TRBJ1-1,CASSGTGQGNTEAFF
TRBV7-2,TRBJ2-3,CASGPRGTSGTDTQYF